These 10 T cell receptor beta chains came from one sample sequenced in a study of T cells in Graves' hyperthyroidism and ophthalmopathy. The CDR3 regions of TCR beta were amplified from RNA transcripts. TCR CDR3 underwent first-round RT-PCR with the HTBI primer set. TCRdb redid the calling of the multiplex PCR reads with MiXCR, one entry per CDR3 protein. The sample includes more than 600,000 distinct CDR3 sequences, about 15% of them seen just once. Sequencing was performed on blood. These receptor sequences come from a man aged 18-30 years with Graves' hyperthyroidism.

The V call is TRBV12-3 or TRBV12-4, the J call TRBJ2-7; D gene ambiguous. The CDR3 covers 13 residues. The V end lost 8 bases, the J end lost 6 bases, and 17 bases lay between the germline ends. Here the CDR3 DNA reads TGTGCCAGCTCGCCCCAGATAGGTGTCGAGCAGTACTTC. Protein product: CASSPQIGVEQYF.

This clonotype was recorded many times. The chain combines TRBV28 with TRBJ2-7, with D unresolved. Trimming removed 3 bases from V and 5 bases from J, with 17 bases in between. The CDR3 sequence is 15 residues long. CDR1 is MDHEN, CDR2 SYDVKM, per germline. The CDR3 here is CASSFRGDFFHEQYF. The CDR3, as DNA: TGTGCCAGCAGTTTTCGTGGGGATTTCTTTCACGAGCAGTACTTC.

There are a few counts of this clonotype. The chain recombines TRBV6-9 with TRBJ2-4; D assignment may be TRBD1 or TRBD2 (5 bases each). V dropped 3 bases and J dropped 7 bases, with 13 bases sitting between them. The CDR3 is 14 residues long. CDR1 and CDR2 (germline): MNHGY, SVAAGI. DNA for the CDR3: TGTGCCAGCAGTTACGACAGAGGGGTCAACATTCAGTACTTC. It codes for CASSYDRGVNIQYF.

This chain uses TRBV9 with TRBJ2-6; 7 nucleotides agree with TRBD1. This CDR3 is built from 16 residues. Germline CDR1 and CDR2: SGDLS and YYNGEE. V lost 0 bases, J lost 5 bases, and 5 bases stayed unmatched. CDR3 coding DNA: TGTGCCAGCAGCGTAGGGGGACAGATCTGGGCCAACGTCCTGACTTTC. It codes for CASSVGGQIWANVLTF.

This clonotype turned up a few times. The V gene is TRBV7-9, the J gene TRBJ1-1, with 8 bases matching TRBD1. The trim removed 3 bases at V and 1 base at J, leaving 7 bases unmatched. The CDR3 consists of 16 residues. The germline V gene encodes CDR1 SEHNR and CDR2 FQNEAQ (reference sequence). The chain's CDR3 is CASSLHPGGRNTEAFF. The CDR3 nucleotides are TGTGCCAGCAGCTTGCACCCAGGGGGCCGGAACACTGAAGCTTTCTTT.

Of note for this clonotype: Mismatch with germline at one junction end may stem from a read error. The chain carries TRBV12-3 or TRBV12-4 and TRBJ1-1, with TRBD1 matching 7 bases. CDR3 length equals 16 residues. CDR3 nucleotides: TGTGCCAGCAGTTTAGGGACAGGTTTGGGCCCTACTGGAGCTTTCTTT. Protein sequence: CASSLGTGLGPTGAFF.

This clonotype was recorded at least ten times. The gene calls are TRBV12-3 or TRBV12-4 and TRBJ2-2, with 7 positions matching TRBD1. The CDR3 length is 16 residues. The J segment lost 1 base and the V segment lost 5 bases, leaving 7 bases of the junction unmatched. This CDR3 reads CASSPRDSENTGELFF. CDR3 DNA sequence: TGTGCCAGCAGTCCCCGGGACAGCGAGAACACCGGGGAGCTGTTTTTT.

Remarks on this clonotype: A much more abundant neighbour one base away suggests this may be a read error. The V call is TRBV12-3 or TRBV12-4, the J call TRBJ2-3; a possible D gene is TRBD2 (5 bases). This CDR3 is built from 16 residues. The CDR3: CACSLPPLGGTDTQYF. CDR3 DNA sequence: TGTGCCTGCAGTTTACCCCCCCTCGGGGGCACAGATACGCAGTATTTT.

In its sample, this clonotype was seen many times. CDR3 nucleotide sequence: TGTGCCAGCCCTGATCATGACACCGGGGAGCTGTTTTTT. Protein product: CASPDHDTGELFF. V is TRBV7-6 and J is TRBJ2-2; no clear D gene. CDR3 size: 13 residues. Trimming shortened V by 8 bases and J by 3 bases, and 10 bases separated the two germline ends. Germline CDR1 SGHVS, CDR2 FNYEAQ.

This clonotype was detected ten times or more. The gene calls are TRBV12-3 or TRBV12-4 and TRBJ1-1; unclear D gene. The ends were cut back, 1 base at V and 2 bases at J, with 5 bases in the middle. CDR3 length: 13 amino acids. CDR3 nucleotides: TGTGCCAGCAGTTTAGAGCCCAACACTGAAGCTTTCTTT. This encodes CASSLEPNTEAFF.